The 18 T cell receptor beta chains presented below share a single source sample, sequenced in a study of blood T cell repertoires in COVID-19. This table comes from immunoSEQ multiplex PCR, and its TCRdb copy is limited to in-frame clones, with some not included. The data show 490,000 or so clones, about nine tenths seen once. Sequencing was performed on PBMCs or T cells enriched from blood (not recorded which). The receptors were gathered from a woman aged 55-69 years who had recovered from COVID-19.

On this clone itself: An end of the junction differs from the germline gene, which may be a read error. Other DNA sequences within the sample encode an identical CDR3. The chain couples TRBV11-3 to TRBJ2-7; TRBD1 matches at 12 bases. The CDR3 consists of 14 residues. In germline, CDR1 is SGHNT, CDR2 YENEEA. CDR3 protein: CASSESGTGGRQYF. In DNA, the CDR3 is TGCGCCAGCAGCGAAAGTGGGACAGGGGGCAGGCAGTACTTC.

The gene calls are TRBV11-2 and TRBJ2-7; 12 bases are a match to TRBD1. V trimming: 5 bases; J trimming: 6 bases; junction bases outside the gene matches: 20. CDR1 and CDR2 from the germline V gene are SGHAT and FQNNGV. This CDR3 has 19 amino acids. CDR3 coding DNA: TGTGCCAGCAGCCCACTACGTCCCGGGACAGGGGGCAAGATCGGCGAGCAGTACGTC. Translated: CASSPLRPGTGGKIGEQYV.

The V call is TRBV5-6, the J call TRBJ2-5, with TRBD2 identical over 8 bases. Trimming at V came to 4 bases and at J to 1 base, leaving 3 bases not matched to a gene. Germline CDR1 and CDR2: SGHDT and YYEEEE. The length of the CDR3 is 14 residues. Written as DNA, the CDR3 is TGTGCCAGCAGCATAGGACTAGCCCAAGAGACCCAGTACTTC. Protein product: CASSIGLAQETQYF.

A few counts support this clone. The rearrangement uses TRBV27 and TRBJ1-6, with 7 positions matching TRBD1. Unmatched junction bases numbered 7, after V lost 2 bases and J lost 6 bases. Germline CDR1 and CDR2: MNHEY and SMNVEV (reference sequence). This CDR3 comprises 16 residues. As DNA, the CDR3 is TGTGCCAGCAGTTTAGGATGGGACAGCCTTAATTCACCCCTCCACTTT. Translated: CASSLGWDSLNSPLHF.

This chain links TRBV19 with TRBJ1-3, with 7 bases fitting TRBD1. V lost 6 bases and J lost 4; bases outside the gene matches: 12. CDR3 size: 16 residues. Germline V gives CDR1 LNHDA, CDR2 SQIVND (reference sequence). Here the CDR3 DNA reads TGTGCCAGTAGCCCTCCGGAGGGGGCGCTAGGAAACACCATATATTTT. It is translated as CASSPPEGALGNTIYF. The full variable domain, its missing parts supplied by reference TRBV19 and TRBJ1-3, is DGGITQSPKYLFRKEGQNVTLSCEQNLNHDAMYWYRQDPGQGLRLIYYSQIVNDFQKGDIAEGYSVSREKKESFPLTVTSAQKNPTAFYLCASSPPEGALGNTIYFGEGSWLTVV.

The CDR3 loop is CASSLGRGGNIQYF. In DNA form, the CDR3 reads TGTGCCAGCAGCTTAGGGCGGGGGGGGAACATTCAGTACTTC. The chain recombines TRBV7-2 with TRBJ2-4; 9 positions match TRBD2. This CDR3 region has 14 residues. Germline assignment: CDR1 SGHTA and CDR2 FQGNSA. V was pared by 1 base and J by 7 bases, with 2 bases of the junction left unmatched.

This sequence joins TRBV6-5 and TRBJ1-1; D unresolved. Trimming took 4 bases from V and 1 from J, leaving 16 bases between them. This CDR3 region has 16 residues. Germline loops: CDR1 MNHEY, CDR2 SVGAGI. CDR3 DNA sequence: TGTGCCAGCAGTTTGATGCTGGCCAGAAGGAACACTGAAGCTTTCTTT. Encoded protein: CASSLMLARRNTEAFF.

The J gene is TRBJ1-2, the V gene TRBV11-2, with 7 bases matching TRBD1. The CDR3 totals 13 residues. Germline V lookup: CDR1 SGHAT, CDR2 FQNNGV. V shed 8 bases, J shed 8 bases, and the junction held 11 bases outside the gene matches. Here the CDR3 reads CASGSTGLRGYTF. The DNA for the CDR3 is TGTGCCAGCGGGTCGACAGGGCTGAGGGGCTACACCTTC.

Concerning this clone itself: Other nucleotide sequences in the sample specify the same CDR3. The rearrangement uses TRBV12-3 or TRBV12-4 and TRBJ1-2; D is unclear. The CDR3 covers 13 residues. The V and J ends lost 2 bases and 5 bases respectively, with 9 bases between them. The CDR3 DNA reads as TGTGCCAGCAGTTTACCAGGCGGGTATGGCTACACCTTC. It translates to CASSLPGGYGYTF.

This chain connects TRBV5-1 to TRBJ2-7; 11 nucleotides match TRBD1. CDR1 is SGHRS and CDR2 is YFSETQ in the germline V gene. V shed 1 base, J shed 6 bases, and the junction held 3 bases outside the gene matches. The CDR3 contains 14 residues. The CDR3 nucleotides read TGCGCCAGCAGCTTGAGGGGACAGGGGGGCGAGCAGTACTTC. This encodes CASSLRGQGGEQYF.

The chain carries TRBV5-3 and TRBJ2-7; 8 bases match TRBD1. TRBV5-3 is classed as an ORF, of uncertain function. Losses at the gene ends were 1 base for V and 0 bases for J; bases not matched to a gene: 12. The CDR3 extends over 18 amino acids. CDR3 bases: TGTGCCAGAAGCTTGTCCCGGGACAGGACACCCACCTCCTACGAGCAGTACGTC. Translation gives CARSLSRDRTPTSYEQYV.

The chain links TRBV5-5 to TRBJ1-2, with TRBD1 matching 8 bases. V lost 3 bases to trimming and J lost 3 bases; unmatched junction nucleotides: 1. The CDR3 has 13 amino acids. From germline, CDR1 is SGHKS and CDR2 YYEKEE (reference sequence). The DNA for the CDR3 is TGTGCCAGCAGCTCAGGGGGCTACTATGGCTACACCTTC. Translating gives CASSSGGYYGYTF.

This chain uses TRBV6-5 with TRBJ1-6, with D possibly being TRBD1 (6 bases). The CDR3 is made up of 15 amino acids. The germline gives CDR1 MNHEY, CDR2 SVGAGI. Trimming shortened V by 4 bases and J by 6 bases, and 13 bases separated the two germline ends. The CDR3 DNA reads as TGTGCCAGCAGTTTAGCAACAGGGTTTAATTCACCCCTCCACTTT. Encoded protein: CASSLATGFNSPLHF.

The chain joins TRBV30 to TRBJ1-2; maybe TRBD1 (5 bases). Germline-derived CDR1 and CDR2 are GTSNPN and SVGIG (reference sequence). V shed 5 bases and J shed 6 bases, with 22 bases lying between them. CDR3 size: 15 residues. CDR3 loop: CAWGPAGVWTDGYTF. CDR3 coding DNA: TGTGCCTGGGGCCCGGCGGGGGTTTGGACGGATGGCTACACCTTC. The variable domain in full, with the rest retrieved from reference TRBV30 and TRBJ1-2, is SQTIHQWPATLVQPVGSPLSLECTVEGTSNPNLYWYRQAAGRGLQLLFYSVGIGQISSEVPQNLSASRPQDRQFILSSKKLLLSDSGFYLCAWGPAGVWTDGYTFGSGTRLTVV.

The count of this clone is one. V gene TRBV10-1 combines with J gene TRBJ2-3; 10 bases match TRBD2. Trimming took 0 bases from V and 5 from J; bases not matched to a gene: 5. Germline V gene lookup returns CDR1 WNHNN and CDR2 SYGVQD (reference sequence). The CDR3 has 16 residues. DNA of the CDR3: TGCGCCAGCAGTGAGTCCGGTAGCGGGGGGTTAGATACGCAGTATTTT. This gives the protein CASSESGSGGLDTQYF.

The V and J genes are TRBV18 and TRBJ2-1, with D perhaps matching TRBD1 (5 bases). CDR1 and CDR2 (germline): KGHSH, LQKENI. The CDR3 loop spans 15 amino acids. The germline V and J ends were trimmed by 3 bases and 0 bases, with 9 bases remaining between them. The DNA of the CDR3 is TGTGCCAGCTCACCGACAGTGAGCTCCTACAATGAGCAGTTCTTC. Encoded protein: CASSPTVSSYNEQFF.

The rearrangement links TRBV21-1 to TRBJ2-2; the table's D call of TRBD1 was not tested on the DNA. TRBV21-1 is shown as a pseudogene. The CDR3 covers 16 residues. The CDR3 here is CASSIRNRGRTGELFF. CDR3 in DNA: TGTGCCAGCAGCATCCGGAACAGGGGGAGGACCGGGGAGCTGTTTTTT.

The rearrangement links TRBV5-4 to TRBJ2-3; 7 bases align to TRBD2. From germline, CDR1 is SGHNT and CDR2 YYREEE (reference sequence). The CDR3 spans 15 residues. V was pared by 0 bases and J by 0 bases, with 1 base of the junction left unmatched. The CDR3 DNA is TGTGCCAGCAGCTTGGGGCGGGGGAGCACAGATACGCAGTATTTT. Protein: CASSLGRGSTDTQYF.